Below, 27 T cell receptor beta chains from the same sample are listed, as sequenced in a study of cytomegalovirus exposure and HLA in healthy donors. 60 Vbeta and 13 Jbeta primers were used in PCR. The protocol was immunoSEQ multiplex PCR, while the TCRdb copy is restricted to in-frame clones and leaves out a portion. Here the sample spans around 69,000 clones, 70% being singletons. Sequencing was done on a sample of PBMCs. Receptors originate from a woman between 50 and 59 years old in good health and CMV-seropositive.

This chain joins TRBV7-9 and TRBJ1-1; 8 positions match TRBD1. The CDR3 consists of 13 residues. The V gene end was trimmed by 10 bases and the J gene end by 1 base; junction bases not matched to a gene: 5. Germline V lookup: CDR1 SEHNR, CDR2 FQNEAQ (reference sequence). DNA of the CDR3: TGTGCCACCTCGGGACAGGCGAACACTGAAGCTTTCTTT. This encodes CATSGQANTEAFF. The full variable domain, with the rest looked up from reference TRBV7-9 and TRBJ1-1, is DTGVSQNPRHKITKRGQNVTFRCDPISEHNRLYWYRQTLGQGPEFLTYFQNEAQLEKSRLLSDRFSAERPKGSFSTLEIQRTEQGDSAMYLCATSGQANTEAFFGQGTRLTVV.

The rearrangement joins TRBV2 to TRBJ2-7, with 8 bases fitting TRBD2. Trimming took 6 bases from V and 1 from J; bases not matched to a gene: 2. Per the germline V gene, CDR1 is SNHLY and CDR2 is FYNNEI. CDR3 size: 13 residues. The CDR3 DNA reads as TGTGCCAGCAGGACTAGCGCTTCCTACGAGCAGTACTTC. Translated, it gives CASRTSASYEQYF.

The chain recombines TRBV7-2 with TRBJ2-5; 9 nucleotides align to TRBD2. The CDR3 is 16 residues long. The V segment lost 1 base and the J segment 7 bases; nucleotides outside the gene matches: 10. Germline CDR1 is SGHTA and CDR2 is FQGNSA. CDR3 region: CASSLETSGSWRTQYF. DNA of the CDR3: TGTGCCAGCAGCTTAGAGACTAGCGGTAGCTGGAGGACCCAGTACTTC.

The V gene is TRBV4-3, the J gene TRBJ1-1; D gene ambiguous. Germline values: CDR1 LGHNA, CDR2 YSLEER. Trimming took off 4 bases at V and 0 bases at J, with 12 bases between the two ends. The CDR3 is 15 amino acids. DNA of the CDR3: TGCGCCAGCAGCCCGAGTTCCCAACTGAACACTGAAGCTTTCTTT. Protein: CASSPSSQLNTEAFF.

The chain has TRBV7-8 and TRBJ1-6; D uncertain. Trimming cost V 2 bases and J 6 bases, with 14 bases left between them. Looked up from germline, CDR1 is SGHVS and CDR2 is FQNEAQ. The CDR3 length is 16 residues. The CDR3 protein is CASSLLNPGGNSPLHF. The CDR3 region has the DNA TGTGCCAGCAGCTTACTAAACCCTGGAGGTAATTCACCCCTCCACTTT.

The V and J genes are TRBV19 and TRBJ2-7, with 11 nucleotides matching TRBD2. Trimming took 5 bases from V and 7 from J; bases not matched to a gene: 13. Germline values: CDR1 LNHDA, CDR2 SQIVND (reference sequence). This CDR3 has 16 amino acids. CDR3 sequence reads: CASSPTSGGGFREQYF. The CDR3 bases are TGTGCCAGTAGTCCTACTAGCGGGGGAGGGTTTCGGGAGCAGTACTTC.

V is TRBV7-2 and J is TRBJ1-2, with 12 positions matching TRBD1. This CDR3 spans 16 amino acids. In germline, CDR1 is SGHTA, CDR2 FQGNSA. V dropped 3 bases and J dropped 6; count of bases not matched to a gene: 8. CDR3 nucleotides: TGTGCCAGCAGCTTGGGACAGGGGGCAGGGTTGAATGGCTACACCTTC. Protein sequence: CASSLGQGAGLNGYTF.

The chain is built from TRBV7-3 and TRBJ2-5; 7 nucleotides match TRBD2. Germline V gene sequence: CDR1 SGHTA, CDR2 FQGTGA. This CDR3 comprises 15 residues. V gave up 1 base and J gave up 0 bases; unmatched junction bases: 2. The CDR3 DNA follows: TGTGCCAGCAGCTTAATGGGACTATACCAAGAGACCCAGTACTTC. Its translation: CASSLMGLYQETQYF.

The rearrangement joins TRBV27 to TRBJ1-5; 9 bases are a match to TRBD1. The CDR3 has 15 amino acids. The ends lost 4 bases at V and 4 bases at J; junction bases unmatched: 5. Looked up from germline, CDR1 is MNHEY and CDR2 is SMNVEV (reference sequence). CDR3 nucleotides: TGTGCCAGCAGTTCCCCCGGGACAGGGAATCAGCCCCAGCATTTT. The encoded protein is CASSSPGTGNQPQHF.

Worth noting for this clone: At one end the junction does not follow the germline gene, possibly because of a read error. The gene calls are TRBV5-1 and TRBJ2-1; D might be TRBD2 (5 bases). In germline, CDR1 is SGHRS, CDR2 YFSETQ. This CDR3 spans 12 amino acids. CDR3 sequence (DNA): TGCGCCAGCAGCTTGGCCTTGGGGAGCTGGATCTTC. Encoded protein: CASSLALGSWIF.

J is TRBJ2-5 and V is TRBV18; 8 bases map to TRBD2. The CDR3 is 15 residues long. CDR1 and CDR2 from the germline V gene are KGHSH and LQKENI. After removal of 0 bases from V and 4 bases from J, the junction contained 4 bases not matched to a gene. The CDR3 sequence is CASSPPAGEGETQYF. As DNA, the CDR3 is TGTGCCAGCTCACCACCAGCGGGAGAGGGAGAGACCCAGTACTTC.

The table lists this clone with a few counts. The chain couples TRBV7-2 to TRBJ2-5, with 9 nucleotides matching TRBD2. This CDR3 spans 16 amino acids. Germline V gives CDR1 SGHTA, CDR2 FQGNSA. Unmatched junction bases numbered 4, after V lost 0 bases and J lost 2 bases. CDR3 sequence: CASSLASGRGQETQYF. As DNA, the CDR3 is TGTGCCAGCAGCTTAGCTAGCGGGAGAGGGCAAGAGACCCAGTACTTC.

The gene calls are TRBV28 and TRBJ1-1; TRBD1 matches at 9 bases. The CDR3 covers 17 residues. The ends lost 6 bases at V and 1 base at J; junction bases unmatched: 12. Looked up from germline, CDR1 is MDHEN and CDR2 is SYDVKM. The CDR3 protein is CASRPGGQGIWNTEAFF. DNA of the CDR3: TGTGCCAGCAGACCAGGGGGACAGGGAATATGGAACACTGAAGCTTTCTTT.

The rearrangement joins TRBV19 to TRBJ1-4; 8 bases align to TRBD1. The CDR3 sequence is 10 residues long. CDR1 and CDR2 (germline): LNHDA, SQIVND (reference sequence). V dropped 5 bases and J dropped 17; count of bases not matched to a gene: 4. The CDR3 here is CASSSDREFF. In DNA form, the CDR3 reads TGTGCCAGTAGTTCGGACAGGGAATTTTTT. Full variable domain (rest looked up from reference TRBV19 and TRBJ1-4): DGGITQSPKYLFRKEGQNVTLSCEQNLNHDAMYWYRQDPGQGLRLIYYSQIVNDFQKGDIAEGYSVSREKKESFPLTVTSAQKNPTAFYLCASSSDREFFGSGTQLSVL.

This clone was seen once. The chain recombines TRBV18 with TRBJ1-2; weak D call: TRBD1 (5 bases). The CDR3 loop spans 15 amino acids. Germline CDR1 reads KGHSH; CDR2 reads LQKENI. V lost 5 bases to trimming and J lost 1 base, with 14 bases between them. The chain's CDR3 is CASSTGGRVNYGYTF. The CDR3 DNA sequence: TGTGCCAGCTCAACCGGTGGCAGGGTTAACTATGGCTACACCTTC.

This clone was observed a single time. The chain uses TRBV7-9 and TRBJ1-4; D is unresolved. The CDR3 extends over 13 amino acids. Germline assignment: CDR1 SEHNR and CDR2 FQNEAQ (reference sequence). The germline V and J ends were trimmed by 3 bases and 6 bases, with 8 bases remaining between them. The CDR3 DNA reads as TGTGCCAGCAGCTTCCGGGAGCATGAAAAACTGTTTTTT. It codes for CASSFREHEKLFF. The whole variable domain, filled in from reference TRBV7-9 and TRBJ1-4, reads DTGVSQNPRHKITKRGQNVTFRCDPISEHNRLYWYRQTLGQGPEFLTYFQNEAQLEKSRLLSDRFSAERPKGSFSTLEIQRTEQGDSAMYLCASSFREHEKLFFGSGTQLSVL.

The V call is TRBV10-3, the J call TRBJ2-7; tentatively, D is TRBD2 (6 bases). The CDR3 is 13 residues long. Germline V gives CDR1 ENHRY, CDR2 SYGVKD. V was pared by 4 bases and J by 3 bases, with 10 bases between. The CDR3 sequence: CAISGLGDYEQYF. The CDR3 nucleotides are TGTGCCATCAGTGGACTAGGAGACTACGAGCAGTACTTC.

The rearrangement links TRBV4-2 to TRBJ1-3; maybe TRBD1 (5 bases). The V end was cut by 0 bases, the J end by 0 bases, with 15 bases between. Germline CDR1 and CDR2: LGHNA and YNFKEQ. The CDR3 spans 18 residues. The CDR3 bases are TGTGCCAGCAGCCAAGACTGGATGCTCGACAGCTCTGGAAACACCATATATTTT. It is translated as CASSQDWMLDSSGNTIYF.

Note on this clone: A junction boundary mismatches the germline segment, possibly from a read error. The gene calls are TRBV10-3 and TRBJ1-4; 7 bases map to TRBD1. Germline V gene data show CDR1 as ENHRY and CDR2 as SYGVKD. This CDR3 comprises 13 residues. The CDR3 nucleotides read TGTGCCACCAGTCAGGGGGGAGGTGAAAAACTGTTTTTT. Its protein is CATSQGGGEKLFF.

This chain uses TRBV4-2 with TRBJ2-7; 11 nucleotides agree with TRBD2. Germline CDR1 LGHNA, CDR2 YNFKEQ. This CDR3 contains 15 residues. V shed 3 bases and J 1 base; nucleotides not matched to a gene: 2. CDR3 sequence: CASSQGLADSYEQYF. The CDR3 nucleotides are TGTGCCAGCAGCCAGGGACTAGCGGATTCCTACGAGCAGTACTTC.

The chain links TRBV5-4 to TRBJ1-1, with D possibly being TRBD1 (6 bases). CDR3 size: 15 residues. Germline V CDR1 and CDR2: SGHNT, YYREEE (reference sequence). Between the trimmed V and J ends, which lost 0 bases and 8 bases, there was a span of 17 bases. In DNA, the CDR3 is TGTGCCAGCAGCTTGGACCTACAGGGTTCTAGAGAAGCTTTCTTT. Translated: CASSLDLQGSREAFF.

This chain joins TRBV28 and TRBJ2-7, with 10 nucleotides matching TRBD2. The V gene's germline CDR1 is MDHEN and CDR2 SYDVKM. The CDR3 is 16 residues long. The J segment lost 1 base and the V segment lost 5 bases, leaving 8 bases of the junction unmatched. In DNA form, the CDR3 reads TGTGCCAGCAGTGGACCTAGCGGGAGACAATCCTACGAGCAGTACTTC. This encodes CASSGPSGRQSYEQYF.

The chain recombines TRBV30 with TRBJ1-5, with unresolved D. The CDR3 covers 13 residues. The ends were cut back, 3 bases at V and 3 bases at J, with 9 bases in the middle. CDR1 and CDR2 from the germline V gene are GTSNPN and SVGIG (reference sequence). CDR3 DNA sequence: TGTGCCTGGAGCGACACATACAATCAGCCCCAGCATTTT. It encodes CAWSDTYNQPQHF. The full variable domain, in which reference TRBV30 and TRBJ1-5 provide the parts outside the CDR3, is SQTIHQWPATLVQPVGSPLSLECTVEGTSNPNLYWYRQAAGRGLQLLFYSVGIGQISSEVPQNLSASRPQDRQFILSSKKLLLSDSGFYLCAWSDTYNQPQHFGDGTRLSIL.

There are a few counts of this clone. The chain couples TRBV28 to TRBJ2-2; 15 nucleotides align to TRBD2. Unmatched junction bases numbered 4, after V lost 4 bases and J lost 13 bases. The germline gives CDR1 MDHEN, CDR2 SYDVKM. CDR3 length equals 14 residues. In DNA form, the CDR3 reads TGTGCCAGCAGTTCGGGACTAGCGGGAGGATTGCTGTTTTTT. Encoded protein: CASSSGLAGGLLFF.

The chain couples TRBV28 to TRBJ2-5; 8 nucleotides match TRBD2. Per germline, CDR1 MDHEN and CDR2 SYDVKM. V was pared by 4 bases and J by 4 bases, with 5 bases of the junction left unmatched. This CDR3 has 14 amino acids. CDR3 in amino acids: CASSSTSGVETQYF. The CDR3 DNA reads TGTGCCAGCAGTTCAACTAGCGGAGTAGAGACCCAGTACTTC.

V gene TRBV7-9 combines with J gene TRBJ2-3, with D maybe TRBD1 (6 bases). This CDR3 has 16 amino acids. Germline CDR1 is SEHNR and CDR2 is FQNEAQ (reference sequence). The germline V and J ends were trimmed by 2 bases and 1 base, with 13 bases remaining between them. The DNA for the CDR3 is TGTGCCAGCAGCTTACTGGGACAACCTCGCACAGATACGCAGTATTTT. It is translated as CASSLLGQPRTDTQYF.

As for this clone: No conserved phenylalanine or tryptophan ends this CDR3, so it is likely a read error. This chain uses TRBV30 with TRBJ1-1; TRBD1 is a possible D gene (6 bases). Trimming stripped 1 base from V and 1 base from J, with 13 bases between. Germline V gene lookup returns CDR1 GTSNPN and CDR2 SVGIG (reference sequence). The CDR3 loop spans 15 amino acids. The CDR3 DNA sequence: TGTGCCTGGAGTGGGGGGCGAGGGACGAACACTGAAGCTTTCCTT. As protein: CAWSGGRGTNTEAFL.